A single sample gave rise to the 22 T cell receptor beta chains below, sequenced in a study of T-cell reconstitution after alpha-beta-depleted transplantation in children. Preparation of the TCRbeta library used unique molecular identifiers. TCRdb re-derived calls from the PCR reads in MiXCR, one entry per CDR3 protein. In the table there are over 5,000 distinct CDR3 sequences, under 20% of which are singletons. The sequencing used PBMCs, mostly from graft donor cells, collected 60 days after TCRalphabeta/CD19-depleted stem cell transplant. The receptors stem from a male patient between 10 and 17 years old who had a stem cell transplant for acute myeloid leukemia, so the T cells may come from the graft donor.

The J gene is TRBJ2-1, the V gene TRBV3-1, with a possible D match to TRBD2 (6 bases). CDR3 size: 16 residues. V lost 11 bases to trimming and J lost 5 bases, with 25 bases between them. Looked up from germline, CDR1 is LGHDT and CDR2 is YNNKEL (reference sequence). DNA of the CDR3: TGTGCCCCCAAGTCGTGGCGGGGTAACACTAACAATGAGCAGTTCTTC. It encodes CAPKSWRGNTNNEQFF.

This chain connects TRBV25-1 to TRBJ2-2, with D hard to call. This CDR3 comprises 14 residues. The germline V gene encodes CDR1 MGHDK and CDR2 SYGVNS. V was clipped by 4 bases and J by 0 bases, with 6 bases between them. The CDR3 region is CASSGGTNTGELFF. The CDR3 coding sequence is TGTGCCAGCAGTGGAGGAACGAACACCGGGGAGCTGTTTTTT. Looking up the rest from reference TRBV25-1 and TRBJ2-2 gives the full variable domain: EADIYQTPRYLVIGTGKKITLECSQTMGHDKMYWYQQDPGMELHLIHYSYGVNSTEKGDLSSESTVSRIRTEHFPLTLESARPSHTSQYLCASSGGTNTGELFFGEGSRLTVL.

By share, this clonotype ranks as medium-sized. The chain is built from TRBV29-1 and TRBJ1-2; 11 bases are a match to TRBD1. Germline V gene lookup returns CDR1 SQVTM and CDR2 ANQGSEA. The CDR3 has 13 residues. Trimming at V came to 5 bases and at J to 7 bases, leaving 6 bases not matched to a gene. The CDR3, as DNA: TGCAGCGTTCCGCGGACAGGGGGCTTTGGCTACACCTTC. Protein sequence: CSVPRTGGFGYTF. The entire variable domain, with the rest obtained from reference TRBV29-1 and TRBJ1-2, is as follows: SAVISQKPSRDICQRGTSLTIQCQVDSQVTMMFWYRQQPGQSLTLIATANQGSEATYESGFVIDKFPISRPNLTFSTLTVSNMSPEDSSIYLCSVPRTGGFGYTFGSGTRLTVV.

By sample fraction, this clonotype is medium-sized (0.01 to 0.1%). The J gene is TRBJ2-6, the V gene TRBV7-8; TRBD1 agrees at 10 bases. Germline V gene sequence: CDR1 SGHVS, CDR2 FQNEAQ. The CDR3 has 19 residues. Trimming cost V 3 bases and J 1 base; bases outside gene matches: 9. Here the CDR3 DNA reads TGTGCCAGCAGCTTTAGGCCGGGACAGGGGAGTTCTGGGGCCAACGTCCTGACTTTC. Its translation: CASSFRPGQGSSGANVLTF.

This clonotype is termed medium-sized. The DNA of the CDR3 is TGCAGTATATCGGGACTAGGAGGAGACGAGCAGTACTTC. This sequence encodes CSISGLGGDEQYF. The chain links TRBV20-1 to TRBJ2-7; 8 nucleotides line up with TRBD2. Germline V gene sequence: CDR1 DFQATT, CDR2 SNEGSKA (reference sequence). This CDR3 is 13 amino acids long. V was clipped by 8 bases and J by 5 bases; unmatched bases: 11.

This clonotype occurred a few times. The J gene is TRBJ2-3, the V gene TRBV12-3 or TRBV12-4, with D perhaps being TRBD1 or TRBD2 (5 bases each). The ends were cut back, 6 bases at V and 1 base at J, with 23 bases in the middle. The CDR3 loop spans 18 amino acids. CDR3 region: CASSFGARVLVGTDTQYF. The DNA for the CDR3 is TGTGCCAGCAGCTTCGGGGCCCGGGTTTTGGTTGGCACAGATACGCAGTATTTT.

This clonotype is labeled as medium-sized. The chain carries TRBV7-3 and TRBJ1-1, with D perhaps TRBD1 (6 bases). The CDR3 spans 13 residues. Germline assignment: CDR1 SGHTA and CDR2 FQGTGA. V was pared by 4 bases and J by 3 bases, with 9 bases between. CDR3 DNA sequence: TGTGCCAGCAGCTCACAGGGTGACACTGAAGCTTTCTTT. The encoded protein is CASSSQGDTEAFF.

V and J are TRBV7-9 and TRBJ2-1; either TRBD1 or TRBD2 may fit D (5 bases each). This CDR3 has 16 residues. Per the germline V gene, CDR1 is SEHNR and CDR2 is FQNEAQ (reference sequence). V shed 2 bases and J shed 3 bases, with 14 bases lying between them. CDR3 sequence: CASSLRWAGSYNEQFF. The CDR3, as DNA: TGTGCCAGCAGCTTACGGTGGGCAGGGAGCTACAATGAGCAGTTCTTC. The full variable domain, completed using reference TRBV7-9 and TRBJ2-1, is DTGVSQNPRHKITKRGQNVTFRCDPISEHNRLYWYRQTLGQGPEFLTYFQNEAQLEKSRLLSDRFSAERPKGSFSTLEIQRTEQGDSAMYLCASSLRWAGSYNEQFFGPGTRLTVL.

The gene calls are TRBV2 and TRBJ2-2; tentative D call: TRBD2 (6 bases). Trimming left V 1 base short and J 7 bases short, with 13 bases between. Germline assignment: CDR1 SNHLY and CDR2 FYNNEI. The CDR3 contains 15 residues. CDR3 sequence (DNA): TGTGCCAGCAGTGAAGAGAGTACTAGCATCGGGGAGCTGTTTTTT. It is translated as CASSEESTSIGELFF.

V usage is TRBV27 and J usage is TRBJ2-1; 7 bases fit TRBD2. Germline lookup yields CDR1 MNHEY and CDR2 SMNVEV (reference sequence). The CDR3 spans 14 residues. After removal of 1 base from V and 5 bases from J, the junction contained 2 bases not matched to a gene. This CDR3 is CASSLWTSNNEQFF. CDR3 nucleotide sequence: TGTGCCAGCAGTTTATGGACTAGTAACAATGAGCAGTTCTTC.

By share of the sample, this clonotype is medium-sized (0.01 to 0.1%). The chain combines TRBV12-3 or TRBV12-4 with TRBJ2-6; either TRBD1 or TRBD2 may fit D (5 bases each). V lost 5 bases, J lost 4 bases, and 21 bases lay in between. The CDR3 length is 18 residues. The chain's CDR3 is CASSPQGTIWSGANVLTF. In DNA form, the CDR3 reads TGTGCCAGCAGTCCTCAAGGGACCATTTGGTCCGGGGCCAACGTCCTGACTTTC.

Sample share makes this clonotype medium-sized (0.01 to 0.1%). This chain connects TRBV29-1 to TRBJ1-5, with 7 bases lining up with TRBD1. Trimming cost V 7 bases and J 6 bases; bases outside gene matches: 6. CDR3 length: 12 residues. CDR1 is SQVTM and CDR2 is ANQGSEA in the germline V gene. The CDR3 DNA is TGCAGCGCCTCGACAGGGTCTCAGCCCCAGCATTTT. Protein product: CSASTGSQPQHF.

This clonotype is labeled large. This chain connects TRBV6-1 to TRBJ1-2, with D possibly being TRBD1 (6 bases). This CDR3 is built from 15 residues. Germline V gives CDR1 MNHNS, CDR2 SASEGT. V lost 6 bases to trimming and J lost 5 bases, with 19 bases between them. The CDR3 reads CASRPQGPREYGYTF. CDR3 nucleotide sequence: TGTGCCAGCAGGCCACAGGGACCCCGGGAATATGGCTACACCTTC.

In its sample, this clonotype ranks as medium-sized. CDR3 residues: CAIKGTGGSVNTEAFF. In DNA, the CDR3 is TGTGCCATCAAGGGGACAGGGGGTAGTGTGAACACTGAAGCTTTCTTT. This chain links TRBV10-3 with TRBJ1-1, with 11 nucleotides matching TRBD1. The CDR3 sequence is 16 residues long. V gave up 7 bases and J gave up 0 bases; unmatched junction bases: 7. Germline values: CDR1 ENHRY, CDR2 SYGVKD.

CDR3 amino acids: CASSEQSTGLNQPQHF. For the CDR3, the DNA is TGTGCCAGCAGTGAACAATCGACAGGGTTGAATCAGCCCCAGCATTTT. The chain couples TRBV6-1 to TRBJ1-5; 7 bases agree with TRBD1. CDR1 and CDR2 (germline): MNHNS, SASEGT. CDR3 length: 16 amino acids. V lost 2 bases, J lost 4 bases, and 8 bases stayed unmatched.

This rearrangement joins TRBV20-1 to TRBJ1-1; 7 bases align to TRBD1. CDR3 length: 14 residues. The V gene end was trimmed by 7 bases and the J gene end by 0 bases; junction bases not matched to a gene: 8. Germline V lookup: CDR1 DFQATT, CDR2 SNEGSKA (reference sequence). Written as DNA, the CDR3 is TGCAGTGTTTGGGGGGACAGAATGAACACTGAAGCTTTCTTT. It yields the protein CSVWGDRMNTEAFF.

This clonotype is labeled as medium-sized. The rearrangement uses TRBV10-3 and TRBJ2-5; 13 bases align to TRBD2. Per germline, CDR1 ENHRY and CDR2 SYGVKD. Trimming took 6 bases from V and 5 from J; bases not matched to a gene: 3. CDR3 length: 14 amino acids. CDR3 coding DNA: TGTGCCATCAGGGAACTAGCGGGAGGGGAGACCCAGTACTTC. Translating gives CAIRELAGGETQYF.

This clonotype is medium-sized within its sample. This CDR3 reads CASTPNRVSGNTIYF. CDR3 bases: TGTGCCAGCACCCCTAACAGGGTCAGTGGAAACACCATATATTTT. The chain recombines TRBV7-9 with TRBJ1-3, with D possibly matching TRBD1 (6 bases). This CDR3 comprises 15 residues. Germline V CDR1 and CDR2: SEHNR, FQNEAQ (reference sequence). V gave up 7 bases and J gave up 3 bases, with 16 bases separating them. Filled out from reference TRBV7-9 and TRBJ1-3, the complete variable domain reads DTGVSQNPRHKITKRGQNVTFRCDPISEHNRLYWYRQTLGQGPEFLTYFQNEAQLEKSRLLSDRFSAERPKGSFSTLEIQRTEQGDSAMYLCASTPNRVSGNTIYFGEGSWLTVV.

Only a few counts were recorded for this clonotype. V is TRBV27 and J is TRBJ2-3, with a tentative D call TRBD2 (6 bases). Germline V CDR1 and CDR2: MNHEY, SMNVEV (reference sequence). The CDR3 runs to 15 residues. The V end lost 4 bases, the J end lost 3 bases, and 14 bases lay between the germline ends. CDR3 nucleotides: TGTGCCAGCAGTTGGCGGGATCCAGAGACAGATACGCAGTATTTT. Translated, it gives CASSWRDPETDTQYF.

About this clonotype itself: This may stem from a read error, because a much larger clone lies one nucleotide away. V usage is TRBV11-2 and J usage is TRBJ2-1; perhaps TRBD1 as D (6 bases). Germline V lookup: CDR1 SGHAT, CDR2 FQNNGV. The CDR3 extends over 12 amino acids. Trimming cost V 5 bases and J 9 bases, with 11 bases left between them. CDR3 sequence: CASSLRGGEQFF. The CDR3 DNA follows: TGTGCCAGCAGCCTTAGAGGGGGTGAGCAGTTCTTC.

The J gene is TRBJ2-2, the V gene TRBV30; the D gene is possibly TRBD2 (5 bases). This CDR3 region has 13 residues. The germline CDR1 and CDR2 sequences are GTSNPN and SVGIG (reference sequence). V shed 0 bases and J shed 7 bases, with 9 bases lying between them. The CDR3 reads CAWSVLEVGELFF. CDR3 sequence (DNA): TGTGCCTGGAGTGTACTAGAGGTCGGGGAGCTGTTTTTT. The whole variable domain, filled in from reference TRBV30 and TRBJ2-2, reads SQTIHQWPATLVQPVGSPLSLECTVEGTSNPNLYWYRQAAGRGLQLLFYSVGIGQISSEVPQNLSASRPQDRQFILSSKKLLLSDSGFYLCAWSVLEVGELFFGEGSRLTVL.

This clonotype is judged medium-sized. The chain employs TRBV27 and TRBJ2-7; the D gene is possibly TRBD1 (6 bases). The V gene lost 5 bases and the J gene lost 3 bases, with 11 bases spanning the gap. The CDR3 has 13 residues. Germline-derived CDR1 and CDR2 are MNHEY and SMNVEV (reference sequence). The CDR3 DNA sequence: TGTGCCAGCAGTCCGGACAGAATCTACGAGCAGTACTTC. Its translation: CASSPDRIYEQYF.